Included here is one TCR beta chain sequence, with context. The CDR3 is 15 residues long. Germline V gives CDR1 MDHEN, CDR2 SYDVKM. Trimming cost V 3 bases and J 2 bases; bases outside gene matches: 6. These data belong to a study of cytomegalovirus exposure and HLA in healthy donors. Both 60 Vbeta primers and 13 Jbeta primers went into the PCR. Clones were read by immunoSEQ multiplex PCR, and TCRdb kept only the in-frame ones, dropping some. This sample carries 120,000 or so clones, 75% to 90% of them seen once, and the ten largest clones take 8% to 9%. The sample taken for sequencing was PBMCs. This receptor was obtained from a female donor in good health and CMV-seropositive. The chain employs TRBV28 and TRBJ2-7; 8 bases align to TRBD1. CDR3 region: CASSFGDRGAYEQYF. DNA for the CDR3: TGTGCCAGCAGTTTCGGTGACAGGGGAGCCTACGAGCAGTACTTC.